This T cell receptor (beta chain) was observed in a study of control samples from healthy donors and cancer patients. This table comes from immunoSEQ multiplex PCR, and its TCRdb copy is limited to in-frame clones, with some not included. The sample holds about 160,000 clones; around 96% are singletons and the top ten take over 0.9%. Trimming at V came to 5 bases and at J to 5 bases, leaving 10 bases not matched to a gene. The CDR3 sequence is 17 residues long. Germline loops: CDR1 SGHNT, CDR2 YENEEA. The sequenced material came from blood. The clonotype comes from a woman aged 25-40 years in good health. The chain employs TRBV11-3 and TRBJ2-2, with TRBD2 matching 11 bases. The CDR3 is CASSLKLAGAMTGELFF. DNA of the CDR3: TGTGCCAGCAGCCTAAAACTAGCGGGGGCTATGACCGGGGAGCTGTTTTTT.